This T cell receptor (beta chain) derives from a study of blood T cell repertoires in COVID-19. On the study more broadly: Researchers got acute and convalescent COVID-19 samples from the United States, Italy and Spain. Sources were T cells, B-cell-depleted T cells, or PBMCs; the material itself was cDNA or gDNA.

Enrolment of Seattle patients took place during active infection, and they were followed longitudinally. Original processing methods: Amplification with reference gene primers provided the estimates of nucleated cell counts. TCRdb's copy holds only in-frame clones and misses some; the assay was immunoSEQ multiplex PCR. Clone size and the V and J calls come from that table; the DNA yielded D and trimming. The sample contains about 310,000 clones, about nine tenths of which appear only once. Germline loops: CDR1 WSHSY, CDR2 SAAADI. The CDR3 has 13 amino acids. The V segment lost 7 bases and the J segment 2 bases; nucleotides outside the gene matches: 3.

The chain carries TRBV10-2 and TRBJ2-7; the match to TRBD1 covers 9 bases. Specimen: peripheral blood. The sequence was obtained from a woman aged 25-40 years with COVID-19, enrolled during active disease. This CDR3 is CASMDRGAYEQYF. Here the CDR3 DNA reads TGCGCCAGCATGGACAGGGGAGCCTACGAGCAGTACTTC.